The rows below give T cell receptor beta chains drawn from one sample of a study of neurological immune-mediated disorders. TCRdb recomputed calls from the 5' RACE reads with MiXCR, one row per CDR3 protein. The table has about 78,000 distinct CDR3 sequences, 4.5% to 6.5% seen once. The sample taken for sequencing was PBMCs. The receptors were gathered from a woman aged 25 to 39 with multiple sclerosis. Both conserved end residues are part of each CDR3. The D gene is left open where the match is weak. Not every row has a clone size; where given, it reads once, few, many or a size class.

>-|TRBV5-1|TRBJ1-1|many
CASSLAGEGTEAFF
TGCGCCAGCAGCTTGGCGGGAGAGGGCACTGAAGCTTTCTTT
>TRBD2|TRBV11-2|TRBJ2-3|many
CASTLPRGLAGGRTDTQYF
TGTGCCAGCACGCTACCGCGCGGACTAGCGGGGGGGCGGACAGATACGCAGTATTTT
>-|TRBV28|TRBJ2-7|-
CASSFQNYEQYF
TGTGCCAGCAGTTTCCAAAACTACGAGCAGTACTTC
>TRBD2|TRBV2|TRBJ2-3|many
CASSEGPRGGPDTQYF
TGTGCCAGCAGTGAAGGTCCCCGGGGGGGCCCAGATACGCAGTATTTT
>-|TRBV20-1|TRBJ1-2|many
CSARDPTGPYGYTF
TGCAGTGCTAGAGATCCCACAGGACCCTATGGCTACACCTTC
>-|TRBV27|TRBJ2-6|many
CASSLRAGANVLTF
TGTGCCAGCAGTTTAAGGGCCGGGGCCAACGTCCTGACTTTC
>TRBD2|TRBV9|TRBJ2-1|many
CASSGVRGGANEQFF
TGTGCCAGCAGCGGGGTGCGCGGGGGGGCGAATGAGCAGTTCTTC
>TRBD2|TRBV10-3|TRBJ2-1|many
CAISGSGRSNSYNEQFF
TGTGCCATCTCAGGTAGCGGGAGGTCCAACTCCTACAATGAGCAGTTCTTC
>-|TRBV20-1|TRBJ2-7|few
CSAWGVTSYEQYF
TGCAGTGCTTGGGGGGTTACTTCCTACGAGCAGTACTTC
>-|TRBV10-2|TRBJ1-2|many
CASCPESLTGLSIYGYTF
TGCGCCAGCTGCCCCGAGAGCCTAACGGGACTGAGTATCTATGGCTACACCTTC
>TRBD2|TRBV13|TRBJ2-7|many
CASSFTSGPTYEQYF
TGTGCCAGCAGCTTTACTAGCGGGCCAACCTACGAGCAGTACTTC
>-|TRBV5-5|TRBJ2-1|-
CASSSEAPAYNEQFF
TGTGCCAGCAGCTCCGAGGCGCCGGCCTACAATGAGCAGTTCTTC
>-|TRBV7-9|TRBJ1-2|few
CASSLDLPRGGPDYGYTF
TGTGCCAGCAGCTTAGATCTCCCGAGGGGGGGCCCGGATTATGGCTACACCTTC
>-|TRBV5-1|TRBJ2-1|many
CASSLTVSSSYNEQFF
TGCGCCAGCAGCTTGACCGTGTCCAGCTCCTACAATGAGCAGTTCTTC
>-|TRBV12-3/TRBV12-4|TRBJ2-3|many
CASSLSGAGDTQYF
TGTGCCAGCAGTTTATCGGGGGCGGGAGATACGCAGTATTTT
>-|TRBV5-1|TRBJ2-5|many
CASSLAASKETQYF
TGCGCCAGCAGCTTGGCCGCTAGTAAAGAGACCCAGTACTTC
>TRBD2|TRBV5-1|TRBJ2-1|many
CASSLSGAYNEQFF
TGCGCCAGCAGCTTAAGCGGGGCCTACAATGAGCAGTTCTTC
>TRBD2|TRBV5-1|TRBJ2-1|many
CASSWGTSGKPEQFF
TGCGCCAGCAGCTGGGGGACTAGCGGGAAGCCTGAGCAGTTCTTC
>TRBD1|TRBV7-2|TRBJ2-1|many
CASSGQGATYNEQFF
TGTGCCAGCAGCGGACAGGGAGCTACTTACAATGAGCAGTTCTTC
>-|TRBV20-1|TRBJ1-1|many
CSARVPQVEAFF
TGCAGTGCTAGAGTCCCACAGGTTGAAGCTTTCTTT
>-|TRBV6-2/TRBV6-3|TRBJ2-6|many
CASTTEGYGANVLTF
TGTGCCAGCACCACGGAGGGTTACGGGGCCAACGTCCTGACTTTC
>-|TRBV3-1|TRBJ2-2|few
CASREPVGELFF
TGTGCCAGCAGGGAACCGGTCGGGGAGCTGTTTTTT
>-|TRBV20-1|TRBJ2-7|few
CSAQLGTNGYEQYF
TGCAGTGCCCAACTGGGGACCAACGGGTACGAGCAGTACTTC
>-|TRBV29-1|TRBJ1-1|many
CSVCRGKNTEAFF
TGCAGCGTTTGCAGGGGTAAAAACACTGAAGCTTTCTTT
>TRBD1|TRBV5-1|TRBJ1-2|many
CASSQTAGQGFGSTYGYTF
TGCGCCAGCAGCCAAACGGCGGGACAGGGGTTCGGAAGTACCTATGGCTACACCTTC
>-|TRBV20-1|TRBJ2-1|-
CSAPTPPAYNEQFF
TGCAGTGCCCCGACCCCTCCAGCCTACAATGAGCAGTTCTTC
>-|TRBV12-3/TRBV12-4|TRBJ2-6|many
CASSRMVTGANVLTF
TGTGCCAGCAGTAGAATGGTTACTGGGGCCAACGTCCTGACTTTC
>-|TRBV5-1|TRBJ1-1|-
CASSLEGMNTEAFF
TGCGCCAGCAGCTTGGAGGGGATGAACACTGAAGCTTTCTTT
>-|TRBV5-1|TRBJ1-2|many
CASSLDGRSNYGYTF
TGCGCCAGCAGCTTGGATGGCAGATCTAACTATGGCTACACCTTC
>TRBD1|TRBV20-1|TRBJ2-6|many
CSARTGGRSGANVLTF
TGCAGTGCTAGGACAGGGGGCCGCTCTGGGGCCAACGTCCTGACTTTC
>TRBD2|TRBV20-1|TRBJ2-1|many
CSAQRRGTYNEQFF
TGCAGTGCTCAGCGGCGGGGGACGTACAATGAGCAGTTCTTC
>-|TRBV20-1|TRBJ2-2|many
CSARDYVAGELFF
TGCAGTGCTCGCGACTATGTTGCCGGGGAGCTGTTTTTT
>TRBD1|TRBV20-1|TRBJ2-3|few
CSASGTGRTDTQYF
TGCAGTGCTAGCGGGACAGGGCGCACAGATACGCAGTATTTT
>-|TRBV5-1|TRBJ1-3|many
CASSLLGTRGNTIYF
TGCGCCAGCAGCTTGTTGGGGACCCGCGGAAACACCATATATTTT
>-|TRBV20-1|TRBJ2-7|many
CSARVDGGEQYF
TGCAGTGCTAGAGTGGACGGCGGCGAGCAGTACTTC
>-|TRBV5-1|TRBJ2-3|many
CASSLGQDTDTQYF
TGCGCCAGCAGCTTGGGTCAGGACACAGATACGCAGTATTTT
>-|TRBV4-1|TRBJ2-5|many
CASSLLTGPLQETQYF
TGCGCCAGCAGCCTCCTGACAGGTCCCCTCCAAGAGACCCAGTACTTC
>TRBD2|TRBV20-1|TRBJ2-7|many
CSAGSLGTSGRYEQYF
TGCAGTGCTGGAAGTCTCGGGACTAGCGGGAGGTACGAGCAGTACTTC
>-|TRBV6-1|TRBJ2-6|-
CASSELGPPSGANVLTF
TGTGCCAGCAGTGAATTGGGCCCCCCCTCCGGGGCCAACGTCCTGACTTTC
>TRBD2|TRBV3-1|TRBJ2-2|many
CASSQDPLAGHTGELFF
TGTGCCAGCAGCCAAGACCCACTAGCGGGGCACACCGGGGAGCTGTTTTTT
>-|TRBV13|TRBJ2-1|many
CASSLLGAYNEQFF
TGTGCCAGCAGCCTCCTGGGGGCCTACAATGAGCAGTTCTTC
>-|TRBV5-1|TRBJ1-2|many
CASSLDRDVNGYTF
TGCGCCAGCAGCTTGGACAGGGACGTGAATGGCTACACCTTC
>-|TRBV6-6|TRBJ2-5|many
CASSYYYEETQYF
TGTGCCAGCAGTTACTACTACGAAGAGACCCAGTACTTC
>TRBD2|TRBV3-1|TRBJ2-1|many
CASSPAVPGLAGGPYNEQFF
TGTGCCAGCAGCCCTGCAGTCCCGGGACTAGCGGGGGGCCCCTACAATGAGCAGTTCTTC
>-|TRBV20-1|TRBJ1-2|many
CSARTSGGEYYGYTF
TGCAGTGCTAGAACCTCCGGGGGGGAGTACTATGGCTACACCTTC
>-|TRBV20-1|TRBJ2-1|many
CSARDSRRGYNEQFF
TGCAGTGCTAGAGATTCGAGGAGAGGGTACAATGAGCAGTTCTTC
>TRBD1|TRBV19|TRBJ1-4|-
CASTTGGLMNEKLFF
TGTGCCAGCACGACAGGGGGCCTGATGAATGAAAAACTGTTTTTT
>TRBD2|TRBV5-1|TRBJ2-1|many
CASSPQGRGGYHEQFF
TGCGCCAGCAGCCCGCAGGGGCGGGGGGGTTACCATGAGCAGTTCTTC